The clone carrying this T cell receptor beta chain has a handful of counts. At one end the junction does not follow the germline gene, possibly because of a read error. The time point: newly diagnosed GD, antithyroid drugs for less than 3 months. PBMCs provided the RNA from which the TCR library was made. These data originate in a study of regulatory T cells in long-lasting Graves disease. Background on the study: Antithyroid drug intake by newly diagnosed Graves' patients had lasted under 3 months.

Combining iRepertoire HTBI primers with Arm-PCR of CDR3 regions, the authors built TCR beta libraries. Per the original data handling: Identification yielded 55 to 75 TRBV and approximately 13 TRBJ segments across samples. Via MiXCR, TCRdb re-called the multiplex PCR reads, giving one row per CDR3 protein. Here the V and J calls rest on TCRdb's processing, not on the authors' analysis. Of about 240,000 distinct CDR3 sequences detected, 20% appear once; the ten largest clones hold 11% to 15%. The V gene's germline CDR1 is LGHNA and CDR2 YSLEER. This CDR3 has 16 amino acids. This TCR came from a female donor with Graves disease. The input for sequencing was peripheral blood mononuclear cells (PBMCs), taken at new diagnosis, from a patient treated with antithyroid drugs. The rearrangement links TRBV4-3 to TRBJ2-1, with a weak D call TRBD2 (5 bases). The CDR3 loop reads CAGSQGVSETYNEQFF. The CDR3 region has the DNA TGCGCCGGCAGCCAAGGTGTTAGCGAGACCTACAATGAGCAGTTCTTC.